Many counts were recorded for the clone carrying this T cell receptor beta chain. Its antigen is currently unknown. The data derive from a study of CD8 T cells in ankylosing spondylitis. There are 15 residues in the CDR3. V lost 3 bases, J lost 2 bases, and 13 bases lay in between. Germline CDR1 and CDR2: SGDLS and YYNGEE. Study-wide results and caveats: What seemed typical of ankylosing spondylitis blood was a TCR beta motif built from several highly homologous variants. Prior work had noted some motif variants in reactive arthritis blood and synovial fluid. Matched synovial fluid from ankylosing spondylitis patients was reported to be enriched for disease-linked clones.

MiXCR was run by TCRdb on the 5' RACE reads, yielding one entry per CDR3 protein. The sample includes 8,500 to 10,000 distinct CDR3 sequences, 5% to 6.5% seen only once; the top ten take approximately 41%. The chain combines TRBV9 with TRBJ2-3; the D is unclear. Material for sequencing was blood, either unsorted or a sorted T cell fraction (not recorded which). This sequence originates from a female donor with ankylosing spondylitis or in good health (not recorded which). The CDR3 loop is CASSGSQSNTDTQYF. DNA of the CDR3: TGTGCCAGCAGCGGGTCGCAGTCAAACACAGATACGCAGTATTTT.